This TCR beta chain was recovered during a study of cytomegalovirus exposure and HLA in healthy donors. Across the study: In a later analysis, it was reported that the 110 or so validation repertoires had been produced on the same platform as the 700 or so repertoires belonging to the first cohort.

The CDR3 extends over 18 amino acids. The V gene end was trimmed by 2 bases and the J gene end by 7 bases; junction bases not matched to a gene: 17. Germline V gene sequence: CDR1 SGHVS, CDR2 FQNEAQ. A single count supports this clone. The antigen is undetermined. Some clones are missing from TCRdb's copy, which holds only in-frame ones; the method was immunoSEQ multiplex PCR. The sample includes some 84,000 clones, roughly 93% of them seen just once. The study, taken as a whole, reports: Testing in vitro showed a few CMV-associated chains specific for CMV antigens. Some public TCRs appeared in many individuals, while most sequences were rare. The classifier reportedly diagnosed cytomegalovirus status with high sensitivity and specificity.

The material sequenced was PBMCs. The source is a man in his thirties or forties in good health and CMV-seronegative. This rearrangement joins TRBV7-8 to TRBJ2-5, with 9 bases aligning to TRBD2. The CDR3 sequence: CASSLHRGTSHPLWTQYF. CDR3 sequence (DNA): TGTGCCAGCAGCTTACACCGAGGGACTAGCCACCCGCTGTGGACCCAGTACTTC. The whole variable domain, remainder taken from reference TRBV7-8 and TRBJ2-5, is GAGVSQSPRYKVAKRGQDVALRCDPISGHVSLFWYQQALGQGPEFLTYFQNEAQLDKSGLPSDRFFAERPEGSVSTLKIQRTQQEDSAVYLCASSLHRGTSHPLWTQYFGPGTRLLVL.